Listed here are 22 T cell receptor beta chains from one sample, sequenced in a study of spatial heterogeneity in lung cancer. General study results and limits: One measure, the expanded intratumoral alpha and beta TCR count, tracked tumor mutation counts.

Sample time point: sample taken at primary tumor resection. Their target antigens are unknown. TCRdb re-derived calls from the 5' RACE reads in MiXCR, one entry per CDR3 protein. Seen here are about 7,400 distinct CDR3 sequences, 13% to 15% observed once, and the top ten hold 7% to 9%. Sample: lung tumor tissue, taken at surgery. The receptors come from a female donor with early-stage non-small cell lung cancer.

The table lists this clonotype with many counts. This beta chain is an unintended read in a library built for alpha chains; its size means little. The genes are TRBV15 and TRBJ2-4, with D possibly matching TRBD2 (5 bases). The V end was cut by 3 bases, the J end by 0 bases, with 15 bases between. The CDR3 is 17 amino acids. Germline V gene data show CDR1 as LNHNV and CDR2 as YYDKDF (reference sequence). The CDR3 here is CATSSSSSGLAKNIQYF. DNA of the CDR3: TGTGCCACCAGCAGTTCAAGCTCAGGACTAGCCAAAAACATTCAGTACTTC.

This clonotype was recorded at least ten times. This beta chain turned up in a library designed for alpha chains; as an off-target read, its abundance says little. V is TRBV9 and J is TRBJ1-2, with D uncertain. CDR1 SGDLS and CDR2 YYNGEE come from the germline V gene. The CDR3 runs to 15 residues. V lost 2 bases and J lost 6, with 17 bases in between. This chain's CDR3 is CASSVLSSLPNGYTF. CDR3 coding DNA: TGTGCCAGCAGCGTGTTGTCCAGTCTTCCCAATGGCTACACCTTC. Full variable domain (missing parts from reference TRBV9 and TRBJ1-2): DSGVTQTPKHLITATGQRVTLRCSPRSGDLSVYWYQQSLDQGLQFLIQYYNGEERAKGNILERFSAQQFPDLHSELNLSSLELGDSALYFCASSVLSSLPNGYTFGSGTRLTVV.

This clonotype was picked up many times. The library was prepared for alpha chains; this beta chain is a stray read, so its frequency means little. The chain joins TRBV7-9 to TRBJ2-3; unclear D gene. Per germline, CDR1 SEHNR and CDR2 FQNEAQ (reference sequence). This CDR3 contains 14 residues. Trimming cost V 4 bases and J 7 bases, with 15 bases left between them. The CDR3, as DNA: TGTGCCAGCAGCTCGAGCGTCAAACGAAATACGCAGTATTTT. It codes for CASSSSVKRNTQYF. Supplemented by reference TRBV7-9 and TRBJ2-3, the full variable domain reads DTGVSQNPRHKITKRGQNVTFRCDPISEHNRLYWYRQTLGQGPEFLTYFQNEAQLEKSRLLSDRFSAERPKGSFSTLEIQRTEQGDSAMYLCASSSSVKRNTQYFGPGTRLTVL.

By sample fraction, this clonotype is large (0.1 to 1%). The library was designed around alpha chains, so this beta chain is a stray read whose abundance carries little weight. This chain links TRBV20-1 with TRBJ1-5; D perhaps matches TRBD1 (6 bases). Trimming stripped 0 bases from V and 6 bases from J, with 9 bases between. The CDR3 covers 13 residues. The germline CDR1 and CDR2 sequences are DFQATT and SNEGSKA (reference sequence). CDR3: CSAREGGAQPQHF. CDR3 sequence (DNA): TGCAGTGCTAGAGAGGGGGGGGCTCAGCCCCAGCATTTT.

This clonotype appeared many times. Since the library was made to target alpha chains, this beta chain is a stray read and its abundance is not meaningful. The chain couples TRBV6-5 to TRBJ1-1; D gene uncertain. The V end lost 6 bases, the J end lost 0 bases, and 8 bases lay between the germline ends. The CDR3 loop spans 13 amino acids. Germline assignment: CDR1 MNHEY and CDR2 SVGAGI. DNA for the CDR3: TGTGCCAGCAGACTATCGATGAACACTGAAGCTTTCTTT. Encoded protein: CASRLSMNTEAFF.

This clonotype was seen repeatedly, ten times or more. This beta chain lies outside the target of a library built for alpha chains; its clone size means little. The rearrangement links TRBV20-1 to TRBJ1-5; TRBD1 matches at 9 bases. The CDR3 is 15 residues long. J gave up 4 bases and V 4 bases, and 8 bases lay outside the gene matches. CDR1 DFQATT and CDR2 SNEGSKA come from the germline V gene (reference sequence). CDR3 sequence: CSAKRGTGPNQPQHF. CDR3 nucleotides: TGCAGTGCTAAGAGGGGGACAGGGCCTAATCAGCCCCAGCATTTT.

This clonotype was counted ten times or more. As an off-target read in a library built for alpha chains, this beta chain has a frequency of little significance. The V call is TRBV5-1, the J call TRBJ1-1, with no clear D. The V and J ends lost 0 bases and 4 bases respectively, with 13 bases between them. The CDR3 is 15 residues long. In germline, CDR1 is SGHRS, CDR2 YFSETQ. Here the CDR3 DNA reads TGCGCCAGCAGCTTGGCGTTATCTACGAGCACTGAAGCTTTCTTT. Translation gives CASSLALSTSTEAFF.

This clonotype was seen repeatedly, ten times or more. This beta chain turned up in a library designed for alpha chains; as an off-target read, its abundance says little. Here the CDR3 reads CASTPRTGGGSPLHF. In DNA form, the CDR3 reads TGTGCCAGCACACCCAGGACAGGGGGAGGATCACCCCTCCACTTT. This chain links TRBV6-2 or TRBV6-3 with TRBJ1-6; 10 nucleotides align to TRBD1. This CDR3 has 15 residues. J gave up 10 bases and V 7 bases, and 10 bases lay outside the gene matches. Germline V gives CDR1 MNHEY, CDR2 SVGEGT.

With respect to this clonotype: This beta chain turned up in a library designed for alpha chains; as an off-target read, its abundance says little. V gene TRBV27 combines with J gene TRBJ2-4, with 7 bases lining up with TRBD1. Per germline, CDR1 MNHEY and CDR2 SMNVEV (reference sequence). V was pared by 5 bases and J by 16 bases, with 11 bases of the junction left unmatched. The CDR3 sequence is 12 residues long. CDR3 loop: CASSTAGTDEYF. In DNA form, the CDR3 reads TGTGCCAGCAGTACGGCCGGGACAGATGAATACTTC.

In this sample, this clonotype turned up a few times. This beta chain lies outside the target of a library built for alpha chains; its clone size means little. This chain connects TRBV12-3 or TRBV12-4 to TRBJ2-7, with TRBD1 matching over 10 bases. The CDR3 sequence is 17 residues long. After removal of 5 bases from V and 5 bases from J, the junction contained 15 bases not matched to a gene. The CDR3: CASSGRQMDRGYDEQYF. CDR3 DNA sequence: TGTGCCAGCAGTGGCCGGCAGATGGACAGGGGGTATGACGAGCAGTACTTC.

Judged by abundance, this clonotype is medium-sized (0.01 to 0.1%). This beta chain slipped into a library made for alpha chains as a stray read, so its size is not meaningful. V usage is TRBV25-1 and J usage is TRBJ1-1, with D possibly being TRBD1 (5 bases). The CDR3 contains 14 residues. Deletions cut 2 bases from V and 0 bases from J, with 7 bases between. CDR1 is MGHDK, CDR2 SYGVNS, per germline. DNA for the CDR3: TGTGCCAGCAGTGAACAGGGTTTGAACACTGAAGCTTTCTTT. It specifies CASSEQGLNTEAFF.

Of note for this clonotype: Little can be read into the size of this beta chain, an off-target read in a library designed for alpha chains. The chain joins TRBV20-1 to TRBJ2-6, with 9 bases fitting TRBD2. Germline V lookup: CDR1 DFQATT, CDR2 SNEGSKA (reference sequence). With V trimmed by 5 bases and J by 0 bases, 5 bases remained unmatched. The CDR3 length is 16 residues. The CDR3 sequence: CSAPGTSNSGANVLTF. DNA of the CDR3: TGCAGTGCTCCCGGGACTAGCAACTCTGGGGCCAACGTCCTGACTTTC.

Details on this clonotype: This beta chain is an off-target read within a library intended for alpha chains, so its frequency means little. V and J are TRBV24-1 and TRBJ2-3; 9 nucleotides agree with TRBD2. The CDR3 covers 13 residues. The J segment lost 7 bases and the V segment lost 9 bases, leaving 7 bases of the junction unmatched. From germline, CDR1 is KGHDR and CDR2 SFDVKD. The DNA for the CDR3 is TGTGCCACCGGGACTAGCCTGTTTAATACGCAGTATTTT. This gives the protein CATGTSLFNTQYF.

By share of the sample, this clonotype is medium-sized. This beta chain is off target for a library built for alpha chains, so its abundance means little. J is TRBJ1-6 and V is TRBV9; TRBD1 is a possible D gene (5 bases). Trimming shortened V by 0 bases and J by 10 bases, and 20 bases separated the two germline ends. The CDR3 contains 17 residues. CDR1 and CDR2 from the germline V gene are SGDLS and YYNGEE. CDR3 in DNA: TGTGCCAGCAGCGTAGACTCAGGGATAACCGTTGGATCACCCCTCCACTTT. This codes for CASSVDSGITVGSPLHF.

This clonotype has at least ten counts. This beta chain was picked up by a library intended for alpha chains and is off target, so its count carries little meaning. V usage is TRBV6-2 or TRBV6-3 and J usage is TRBJ1-6; unclear D gene. The CDR3 contains 14 residues. Germline CDR1 MNHEY, CDR2 SVGEGT. V lost 3 bases and J 8 bases, leaving 11 bases between the germline ends. CDR3 amino acids: CASSYAGSYSPLHF. CDR3 DNA: TGTGCCAGCAGTTATGCAGGATCTTATTCACCCCTCCACTTT.

This clonotype is labeled as large. This beta chain lies outside the target of a library built for alpha chains; its clone size means little. The rearrangement joins TRBV7-2 to TRBJ2-1, with 7 bases identical to TRBD2. The junction had 3 bases not matched to a gene; V was cut back by 1 base and J by 6 bases. The CDR3 loop spans 14 amino acids. Looked up from germline, CDR1 is SGHTA and CDR2 is FQGNSA. The CDR3 is CASSLGWTSNEQFF. CDR3 in DNA: TGTGCCAGCAGCTTAGGGTGGACTAGCAATGAGCAGTTCTTC.

This clonotype occurred many times. A library prepared for alpha chains yielded this beta chain as an off-target read; its size is of little meaning. The chain recombines TRBV20-1 with TRBJ2-5; 8 bases align to TRBD2. J was trimmed by 9 bases and V by 1 base; bases with no gene match: 13. The CDR3 has 15 residues. Looked up from germline, CDR1 is DFQATT and CDR2 is SNEGSKA (reference sequence). CDR3 bases: TGCAGTGCTAGAGTTGCGGGGGGCCGATTGGGGCCCCAGTACTTC. Translated, it gives CSARVAGGRLGPQYF.

This clonotype is categorized as medium-sized. This beta chain appears as a stray read in a library generated for alpha chains; its size is not informative. J is TRBJ2-3 and V is TRBV18; 13 bases align to TRBD2. Germline V gene sequence: CDR1 KGHSH, CDR2 LQKENI. V trimming: 4 bases; J trimming: 3 bases; junction bases outside the gene matches: 1. CDR3 length equals 15 residues. The CDR3 reads CASSLGLAGTDTQYF. For the CDR3, the DNA is TGTGCCAGCTCACTGGGACTAGCGGGGACAGATACGCAGTATTTT.

This clonotype was detected ten times or more. This beta chain is an off-target read within a library intended for alpha chains, so its frequency means little. The V gene is TRBV6-5, the J gene TRBJ1-1; D perhaps matches TRBD1 (6 bases). Germline V gene data show CDR1 as MNHEY and CDR2 as SVGAGI. V lost 2 bases and J 4 bases, leaving 8 bases between the germline ends. This CDR3 contains 13 residues. In DNA, the CDR3 is TGTGCCAGCAGTTACAGGGGGTCCACTGAAGCTTTCTTT. As protein: CASSYRGSTEAFF.

This clonotype is medium-sized in the sample. For a library built for alpha chains, this beta chain is a stray read; little rests on its size. This chain uses TRBV7-2 with TRBJ2-6; 8 bases agree with TRBD1. The CDR3 totals 19 residues. Germline assignment: CDR1 SGHTA and CDR2 FQGNSA. The V segment lost 7 bases and the J segment 1 base; nucleotides outside the gene matches: 15. CDR3 in amino acids: CASTFRGAGGASGANVLTF. CDR3 nucleotide sequence: TGTGCCAGCACCTTTAGGGGGGCAGGGGGCGCTTCTGGGGCCAACGTCCTGACTTTC.

This clonotype counts as medium-sized. Since the library was made to target alpha chains, this beta chain is a stray read and its abundance is not meaningful. The chain joins TRBV4-3 to TRBJ2-5; 8 bases agree with TRBD2. The CDR3 consists of 15 residues. Germline values: CDR1 LGHNA, CDR2 YSLEER. Trimming removed 4 bases from V and 1 base from J; junction bases left unmatched: 5. The CDR3 DNA is TGCGCCAGCAGCCCTAGAAGCGGGGGCCAAGAGACCCAGTACTTC. Amino acids: CASSPRSGGQETQYF.

As concerns this clonotype: Since the library was made to target alpha chains, this beta chain is a stray read and its abundance is not meaningful. CDR3 nucleotide sequence: TGTGCCAGCACCCCGGAGAGGTCCCCGACCTACTATGGCTACACCTTC. Amino acids: CASTPERSPTYYGYTF. The V gene is TRBV6-1, the J gene TRBJ1-2; D remains ambiguous. Trimming removed 7 bases from V and 3 bases from J, with 21 bases in between. CDR1 is MNHNS and CDR2 is SASEGT in the germline V gene. The CDR3 consists of 16 residues.